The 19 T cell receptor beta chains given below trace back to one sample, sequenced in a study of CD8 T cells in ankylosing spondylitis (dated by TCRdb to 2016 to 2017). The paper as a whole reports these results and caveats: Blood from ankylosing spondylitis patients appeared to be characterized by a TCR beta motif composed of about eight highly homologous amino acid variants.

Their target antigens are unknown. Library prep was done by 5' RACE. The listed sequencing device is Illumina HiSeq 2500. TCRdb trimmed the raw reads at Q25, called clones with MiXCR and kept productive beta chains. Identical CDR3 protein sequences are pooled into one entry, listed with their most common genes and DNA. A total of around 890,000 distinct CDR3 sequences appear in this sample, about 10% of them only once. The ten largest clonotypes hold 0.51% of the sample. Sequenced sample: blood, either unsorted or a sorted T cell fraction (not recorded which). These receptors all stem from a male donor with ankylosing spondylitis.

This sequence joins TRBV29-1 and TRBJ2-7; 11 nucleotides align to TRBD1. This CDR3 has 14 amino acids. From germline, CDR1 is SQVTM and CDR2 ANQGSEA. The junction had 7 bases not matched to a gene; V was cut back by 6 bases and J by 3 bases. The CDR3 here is CSVKGTGGFYEQYF. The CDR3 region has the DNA TGCAGCGTAAAGGGGACAGGGGGTTTCTACGAGCAGTACTTC.

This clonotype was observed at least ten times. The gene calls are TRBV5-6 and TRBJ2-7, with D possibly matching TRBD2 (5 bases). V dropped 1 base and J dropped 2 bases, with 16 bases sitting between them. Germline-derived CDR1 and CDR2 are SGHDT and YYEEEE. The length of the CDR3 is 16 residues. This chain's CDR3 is CASSLSVATRPYEQYF. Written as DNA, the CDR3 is TGTGCCAGCAGCTTGTCTGTTGCTACTAGACCCTACGAGCAGTACTTC.

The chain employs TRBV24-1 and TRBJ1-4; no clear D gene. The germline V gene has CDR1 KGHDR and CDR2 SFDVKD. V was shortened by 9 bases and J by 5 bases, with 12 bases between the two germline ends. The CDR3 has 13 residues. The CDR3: CATQRSANEKLFF. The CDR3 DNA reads TGTGCCACCCAGAGATCGGCCAATGAAAAACTGTTTTTT.

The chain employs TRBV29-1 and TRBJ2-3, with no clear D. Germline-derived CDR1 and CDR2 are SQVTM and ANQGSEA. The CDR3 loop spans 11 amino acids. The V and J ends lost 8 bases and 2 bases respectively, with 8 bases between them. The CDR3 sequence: CSSRVTDTQYF. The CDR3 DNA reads TGCAGCTCGAGAGTCACAGATACGCAGTATTTT.

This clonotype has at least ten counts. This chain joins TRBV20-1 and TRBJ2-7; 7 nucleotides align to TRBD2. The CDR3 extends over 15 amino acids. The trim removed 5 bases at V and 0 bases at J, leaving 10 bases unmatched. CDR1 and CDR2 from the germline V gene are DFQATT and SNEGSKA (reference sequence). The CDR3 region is CSAPRGGASSYEQYF. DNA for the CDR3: TGCAGTGCTCCCCGGGGAGGGGCGAGCTCCTACGAGCAGTACTTC.

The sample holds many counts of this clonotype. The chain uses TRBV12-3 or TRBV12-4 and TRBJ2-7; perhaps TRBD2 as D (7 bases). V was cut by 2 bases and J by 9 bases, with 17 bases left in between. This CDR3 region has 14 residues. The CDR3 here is CASSLYQGTTGQYF. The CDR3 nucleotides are TGTGCCAGCAGTTTATATCAGGGGACTACGGGGCAGTACTTC.

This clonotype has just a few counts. In DNA, the CDR3 is TGCGCCAGCAGCTTGTTCGGATCTTCACCCCTCCACTTT. It translates to CASSLFGSSPLHF. The V and J genes are TRBV5-1 and TRBJ1-6, with no clear D. The CDR3 is made up of 13 amino acids. Germline V CDR1 and CDR2: SGHRS, YFSETQ. The ends were cut back, 1 base at V and 9 bases at J, with 8 bases in the middle.

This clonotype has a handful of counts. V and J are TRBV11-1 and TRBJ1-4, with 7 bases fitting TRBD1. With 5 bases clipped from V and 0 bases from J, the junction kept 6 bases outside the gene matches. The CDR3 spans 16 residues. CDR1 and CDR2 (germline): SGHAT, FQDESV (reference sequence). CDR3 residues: CASSPGGTATNEKLFF. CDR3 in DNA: TGTGCCAGCAGCCCTGGCGGGACAGCAACTAATGAAAAACTGTTTTTT.

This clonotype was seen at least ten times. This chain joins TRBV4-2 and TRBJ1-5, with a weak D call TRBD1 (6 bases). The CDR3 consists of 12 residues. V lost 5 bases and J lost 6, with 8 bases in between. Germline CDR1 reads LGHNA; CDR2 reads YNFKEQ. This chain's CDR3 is CASSEGGQPQHF. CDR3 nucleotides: TGTGCCAGCAGCGAAGGGGGTCAGCCCCAGCATTTT.

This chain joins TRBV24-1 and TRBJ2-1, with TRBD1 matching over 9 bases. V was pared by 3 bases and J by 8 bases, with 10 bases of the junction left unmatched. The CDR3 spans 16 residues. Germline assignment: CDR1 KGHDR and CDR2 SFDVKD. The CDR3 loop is CATSDVPGQGADEQFF. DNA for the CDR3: TGTGCCACCAGTGATGTGCCGGGACAGGGAGCGGATGAGCAGTTCTTC.

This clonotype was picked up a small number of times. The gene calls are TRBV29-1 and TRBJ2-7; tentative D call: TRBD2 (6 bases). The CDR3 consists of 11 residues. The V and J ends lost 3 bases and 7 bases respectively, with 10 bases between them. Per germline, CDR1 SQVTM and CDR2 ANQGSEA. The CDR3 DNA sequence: TGCAGCGTTGAGAAGGGGAGGGAGCAGTACTTC. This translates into CSVEKGREQYF.

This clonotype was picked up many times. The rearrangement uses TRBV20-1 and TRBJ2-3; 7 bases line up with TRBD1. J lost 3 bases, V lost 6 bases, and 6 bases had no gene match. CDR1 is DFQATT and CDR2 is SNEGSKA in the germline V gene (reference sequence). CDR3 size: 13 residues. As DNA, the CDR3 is TGCAGTGCCCTACCGACAGGGACAGATACGCAGTATTTT. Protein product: CSALPTGTDTQYF.

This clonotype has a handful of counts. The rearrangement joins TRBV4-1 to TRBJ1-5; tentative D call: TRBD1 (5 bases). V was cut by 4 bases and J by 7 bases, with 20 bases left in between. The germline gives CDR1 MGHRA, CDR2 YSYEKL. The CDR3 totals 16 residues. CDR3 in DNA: TGCGCCAGCAGCCTGTATTACGGGACGCCTGAGCAGCCCCAGCATTTT. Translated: CASSLYYGTPEQPQHF.

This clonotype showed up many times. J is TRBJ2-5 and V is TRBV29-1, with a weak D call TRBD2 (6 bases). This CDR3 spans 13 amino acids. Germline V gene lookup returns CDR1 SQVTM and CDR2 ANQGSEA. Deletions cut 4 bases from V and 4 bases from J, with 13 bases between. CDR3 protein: CSVVGGAGETQYF. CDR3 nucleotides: TGCAGCGTTGTCGGGGGAGCGGGAGAGACCCAGTACTTC. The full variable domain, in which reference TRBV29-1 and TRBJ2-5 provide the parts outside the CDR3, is SAVISQKPSRDICQRGTSLTIQCQVDSQVTMMFWYRQQPGQSLTLIATANQGSEATYESGFVIDKFPISRPNLTFSTLTVSNMSPEDSSIYLCSVVGGAGETQYFGPGTRLLVL.

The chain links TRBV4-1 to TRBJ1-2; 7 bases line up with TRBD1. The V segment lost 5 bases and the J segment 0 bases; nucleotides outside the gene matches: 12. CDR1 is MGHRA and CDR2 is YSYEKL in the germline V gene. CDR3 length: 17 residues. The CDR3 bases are TGCGCCAGCAGCGCCCTTGGAGGGACAGAGACTAACTATGGCTACACCTTC. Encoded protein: CASSALGGTETNYGYTF.

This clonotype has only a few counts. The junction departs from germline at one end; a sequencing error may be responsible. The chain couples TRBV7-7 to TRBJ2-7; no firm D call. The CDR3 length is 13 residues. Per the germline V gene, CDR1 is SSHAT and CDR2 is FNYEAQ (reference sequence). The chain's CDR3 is CASSPLSTFEQYF. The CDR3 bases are TGTGCTAGCAGCCCTTTGAGCACGTTCGAGCAGTACTTC.

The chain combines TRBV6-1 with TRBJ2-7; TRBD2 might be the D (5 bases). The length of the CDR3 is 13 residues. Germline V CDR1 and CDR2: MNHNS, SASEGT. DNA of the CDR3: TGTGCTTATCTGGGAGAGGGAATAATAGGGCAGTACTTC. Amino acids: CAYLGEGIIGQYF.

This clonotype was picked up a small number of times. CDR3 region: CASSLDAGTGYTF. CDR3 coding DNA: TGTGCCAGCAGCTTAGATGCGGGAACTGGCTACACCTTC. V and J are TRBV7-9 and TRBJ1-2; D is unresolved. The V end was cut by 1 base, the J end by 7 bases, with 10 bases between. The CDR3 has 13 residues. The V gene's germline CDR1 is SEHNR and CDR2 FQNEAQ (reference sequence).

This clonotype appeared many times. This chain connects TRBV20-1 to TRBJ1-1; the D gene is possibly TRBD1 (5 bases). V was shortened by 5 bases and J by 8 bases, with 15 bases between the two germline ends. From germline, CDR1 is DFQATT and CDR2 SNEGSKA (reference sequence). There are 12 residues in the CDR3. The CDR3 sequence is CSAHRGASEAFF. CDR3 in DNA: TGCAGTGCTCACCGGGGCGCATCCGAAGCTTTCTTT.